These 16 T cell receptor beta chains came from one sample sequenced in a study of regulatory T cells in long-lasting Graves disease. Library construction for TCR beta used iRepertoire HTBI primers and Arm-PCR of CDR3 regions. Each CDR3 protein gets one entry after TCRdb re-called the multiplex PCR reads with MiXCR. The top ten hold 12% of the sample, which has roughly 510,000 distinct CDR3 sequences, about 16% seen once. Time point given: newly diagnosed GD, antithyroid drugs for less than 3 months. PBMC RNA was the source of the TCR library. These same data were also listed under a study on T cells in Graves' hyperthyroidism and ophthalmopathy.

Source: peripheral blood mononuclear cells (PBMCs), taken at new diagnosis, from a patient treated with antithyroid drugs. Source of these receptors: a man in his late teens or twenties with Graves disease.

This chain links TRBV29-1 with TRBJ2-7; no clear D. The CDR3 runs to 12 residues. V lost 4 bases, J lost 3 bases, and 10 bases lay in between. In germline, CDR1 is SQVTM, CDR2 ANQGSEA. The chain's CDR3 is CSVAWRNYEQYF. As DNA, the CDR3 is TGCAGCGTTGCATGGCGGAACTACGAGCAGTACTTC.

At least ten counts were recorded for this clonotype. The J gene is TRBJ2-3, the V gene TRBV30; 10 positions match TRBD1. Germline V CDR1 and CDR2: GTSNPN, SVGIG (reference sequence). V trimming: 3 bases; J trimming: 3 bases; junction bases outside the gene matches: 9. The CDR3 loop spans 16 amino acids. Here the CDR3 DNA reads TGTGCCTGGAGCCCCTTCCGGGACAGGGGAACAGATACGCAGTATTTT. Protein product: CAWSPFRDRGTDTQYF.

The chain joins TRBV6-1 to TRBJ1-4, with D uncertain. V was clipped by 4 bases and J by 8 bases, with 14 bases between them. There are 14 residues in the CDR3. Germline V CDR1 and CDR2: MNHNS, SASEGT. The CDR3 nucleotides read TGTGCCAGCAGTGTAGACCCTCTGACCGAAAAACTGTTTTTT. Encoded protein: CASSVDPLTEKLFF.

This clonotype showed up many times. CDR3 loop: CSARDLWAGEETQYF. CDR3 sequence (DNA): TGCAGTGCTAGAGATCTCTGGGCGGGAGAAGAGACCCAGTACTTC. This sequence joins TRBV20-1 and TRBJ2-5, with 7 bases lining up with TRBD2. CDR1 and CDR2 (germline): DFQATT, SNEGSKA (reference sequence). The CDR3 is 15 amino acids. With V trimmed by 0 bases and J by 3 bases, 7 bases remained unmatched.

This clonotype was observed a few times. The chain is built from TRBV20-1 and TRBJ2-7, with 10 nucleotides matching TRBD2. Germline V gene data show CDR1 as DFQATT and CDR2 as SNEGSKA (reference sequence). The CDR3 has 14 residues. Trimming took 4 bases from V and 7 from J; bases not matched to a gene: 10. The CDR3 DNA reads as TGCAGTGCTACCAGAGGGCTAGCGGGAGATGAGCAGTACTTC. Its translation is CSATRGLAGDEQYF.

This clonotype was seen only a few times. The chain is built from TRBV10-1 and TRBJ2-1; 7 positions agree with TRBD1. Germline CDR1 and CDR2: WNHNN and SYGVQD (reference sequence). The CDR3 length is 15 residues. Losses at the gene ends were 0 bases for V and 6 bases for J; bases not matched to a gene: 5. The CDR3 coding sequence is TGCGCCAGCAGTGAGTCGACAGGGCCGGGCAATGAGCAGTTCTTC. It encodes CASSESTGPGNEQFF.

The chain combines TRBV28 with TRBJ1-6; tentative D call: TRBD1 (6 bases). Germline V gene sequence: CDR1 MDHEN, CDR2 SYDVKM. This CDR3 spans 15 amino acids. The ends were cut back, 7 bases at V and 7 bases at J, with 17 bases in the middle. CDR3 sequence reads: CASTPQDSLNSPLHF. Here the CDR3 DNA reads TGTGCCAGCACCCCCCAGGACAGTTTAAATTCACCCCTCCACTTT.

V usage is TRBV4-2 and J usage is TRBJ2-1, with 7 bases aligning to TRBD2. The CDR3 loop spans 16 amino acids. Looked up from germline, CDR1 is LGHNA and CDR2 is YNFKEQ. V lost 1 base and J lost 5; bases outside the gene matches: 8. The chain's CDR3 is CASSQVISSGNNEQFF. As DNA, the CDR3 is TGTGCCAGCAGCCAAGTGATATCTAGCGGCAACAATGAGCAGTTCTTC.

This clonotype was picked up many times. This chain uses TRBV7-2 with TRBJ2-7; 7 nucleotides match TRBD2. The V segment lost 7 bases and the J segment 5 bases; nucleotides outside the gene matches: 14. The CDR3 is 15 residues long. CDR1 SGHTA and CDR2 FQGNSA come from the germline V gene. CDR3 loop: CASTLTGGSPHEQYF. CDR3 nucleotide sequence: TGTGCCAGCACGCTTACCGGCGGGAGTCCCCACGAGCAGTACTTC. Combining the CDR3 with reference TRBV7-2 and TRBJ2-7 gives the whole variable domain GAGVSQSPSNKVTEKGKDVELRCDPISGHTALYWYRQSLGQGLEFLIYFQGNSAPDKSGLPSDRFSAERTGGSVSTLTIQRTQQEDSAVYLCASTLTGGSPHEQYFGPGTRLTVT.

This clonotype was seen many times. This chain links TRBV5-1 with TRBJ2-3; 8 bases line up with TRBD2. After removal of 5 bases from V and 2 bases from J, the junction contained 7 bases not matched to a gene. The length of the CDR3 is 15 residues. Germline V gene data show CDR1 as SGHRS and CDR2 as YFSETQ. CDR3 amino acids: CASSQGGRTTDTQYF. CDR3 nucleotide sequence: TGCGCCAGCAGTCAGGGCGGGAGGACCACAGATACGCAGTATTTT.

This clonotype has just a few counts. V gene TRBV4-1 combines with J gene TRBJ1-5; D is ambiguous. Germline V gives CDR1 MGHRA, CDR2 YSYEKL. The CDR3 has 15 residues. V was shortened by 0 bases and J by 8 bases, with 14 bases between the two germline ends. The CDR3 loop reads CASSQDLGGSKPQHF. CDR3 DNA: TGCGCCAGCAGCCAAGATTTAGGCGGCTCAAAGCCCCAGCATTTT.

This clonotype came up a few times. One end of the junction does not line up with germline, which may come from a read error. The chain couples TRBV12-3 or TRBV12-4 to TRBJ2-1, with 9 bases aligning to TRBD1. The CDR3 is made up of 14 amino acids. This CDR3 is CASSLGRRGTGSGF. CDR3 sequence (DNA): TGTGCCAGCAGTTTAGGCAGGAGGGGGACAGGGTCTGGGTTC.

The chain employs TRBV12-3 or TRBV12-4 and TRBJ1-2, with TRBD1 matching over 8 bases. The CDR3 loop spans 15 amino acids. The V segment lost 6 bases and the J segment 5 bases; nucleotides outside the gene matches: 11. CDR3 loop: CASSRRDRSPYGYTF. CDR3 nucleotides: TGTGCCAGCAGCCGCCGGGACAGGAGCCCGTATGGCTACACCTTC.

This clonotype was counted between two and nine times. The genes are TRBV27 and TRBJ1-6; D call uncertain. This CDR3 region has 13 residues. Trimming took off 5 bases at V and 5 bases at J, with 7 bases between the two ends. The germline V gene encodes CDR1 MNHEY and CDR2 SMNVEV (reference sequence). CDR3 coding DNA: TGTGCCAGCAGTAACAGAAATAATTCACCCCTCCACTTT. This sequence encodes CASSNRNNSPLHF.

This clonotype was detected only a few times. The J gene is TRBJ1-1, the V gene TRBV7-9; tentatively, D is TRBD1 (5 bases). CDR3 size: 18 residues. The V gene's germline CDR1 is SEHNR and CDR2 FQNEAQ (reference sequence). V was clipped by 5 bases and J by 3 bases, with 25 bases between them. Here the CDR3 reads CASSRGGVRAGTHTEAFF. The CDR3 nucleotides read TGTGCCAGCAGCCGGGGTGGGGTCAGGGCAGGTACCCACACTGAAGCTTTCTTT.

This clonotype has a count of ten or more. V is TRBV6-2 or TRBV6-3 and J is TRBJ2-7; 16 bases map to TRBD2. The CDR3 covers 20 residues. Germline CDR1 is MNHEY and CDR2 is SVGEGT. Trimming removed 0 bases from V and 1 base from J; junction bases left unmatched: 9. The CDR3 nucleotides are TGTGCCAGCAGTTACTCGATCCCGGGACTAGCGGGAGGGGGGTCCTACGAGCAGTACTTC. As protein: CASSYSIPGLAGGGSYEQYF.